One sample yielded the 16 T cell receptor beta chains listed below, sequenced in a study of T cell responses to AZD1222 COVID-19 vaccine (dated by TCRdb to the early 2020s). Libraries came from the immunoSEQ multiplex PCR assay. The source is immuneACCESS, and TCRdb retained only in-frame sequences with V and J called. Part of the clones is not carried over; for the studies checked, unresolved V genes explain less than half of this, and the remainder is unexplained. This sample holds 20,000 or so clones; about four fifths were observed only once. In total, the top ten clones hold around 16% of the sample. This sample's time point label indicates: about 28 days (+/-7) after the second vaccine dose. The material sequenced was peripheral blood, taken 28 days after the second AZD1222 dose. These receptors were taken from an adult who received the AZD1222 COVID-19 vaccine.

This clone was seen just once. This chain uses TRBV3-1 (or the pseudogene TRBV3-2) with TRBJ2-6; the D is unclear. The germline V gene has CDR1 LGHDT and CDR2 YNNKEL (reference sequence). The V end was cut by 3 bases, the J end by 0 bases, with 9 bases between. The CDR3 runs 16 residues. CDR3 sequence reads: CASSQVHLSGANVLTF. Written as DNA, the CDR3 is TGTGCCAGCAGCCAGGTACACCTCTCTGGGGCCAACGTCCTGACTTTC.

This chain uses TRBV28 with TRBJ2-3; 10 bases fit TRBD1. CDR3 size: 14 residues. V gave up 10 bases and J gave up 4 bases; unmatched junction bases: 8. Germline CDR1 reads MDHEN; CDR2 reads SYDVKM. CDR3: CAIWDRGRPDTQYF. Written as DNA, the CDR3 is TGTGCCATCTGGGACAGGGGTCGCCCAGATACGCAGTATTTT. Variable domain in full (rest from reference TRBV28 and TRBJ2-3): DVKVTQSSRYLVKRTGEKVFLECVQDMDHENMFWYRQDPGLGLRLIYFSYDVKMKEKGDIPEGYSVSREKKERFSLILESASTNQTSMYLCAIWDRGRPDTQYFGPGTRLTVL.

V and J are TRBV12-5 and TRBJ2-1, with TRBD1 identical over 8 bases. This CDR3 region has 15 residues. V shed 4 bases, J shed 7 bases, and the junction held 9 bases outside the gene matches. The germline CDR1 and CDR2 sequences are LGHNT and FRNRAP. CDR3 protein: CASGSLPYRGNEQFF. CDR3 sequence (DNA): TGTGCTAGTGGTTCCTTACCATACAGGGGGAATGAGCAGTTCTTC. Combining the CDR3 with reference TRBV12-5 and TRBJ2-1 gives the whole variable domain DARVTQTPRHKVTEMGQEVTMRCQPILGHNTVFWYRQTMMQGLELLAYFRNRAPLDDSGMPKDRFSAEMPDATLATLKIQPSEPRDSAVYFCASGSLPYRGNEQFFGPGTRLTVL.

The rearrangement uses TRBV29-1 and TRBJ2-5, with D possibly being TRBD1 or TRBD2 (5 bases each). CDR3 size: 15 residues. V dropped 3 bases and J dropped 2 bases, with 16 bases sitting between them. The germline gives CDR1 SQVTM, CDR2 ANQGSEA. The CDR3 DNA reads TGCAGCGTTGAGAGGCAGGGCGGAGGACAAGAGACCCAGTACTTC. It yields the protein CSVERQGGGQETQYF.

This clone was counted between two and nine times. J is TRBJ2-1 and V is TRBV25-1; 10 nucleotides match TRBD1. J was trimmed by 7 bases and V by 7 bases; bases with no gene match: 4. Germline V lookup: CDR1 MGHDK, CDR2 SYGVNS. The CDR3 runs 13 residues. CDR3 DNA: TGTGCCAGCACCCCGGGACAGGGGAATGAGCAGTTCTTC. Translated: CASTPGQGNEQFF.

V is TRBV18 and J is TRBJ2-3; D uncertain. The CDR3 has 16 amino acids. Germline-derived CDR1 and CDR2 are KGHSH and LQKENI. Trimming shortened V by 1 base and J by 3 bases, and 14 bases separated the two germline ends. The DNA of the CDR3 is TGTGCCAGCTCACCACGCATCAGGAAGGATACAGATACGCAGTATTTT. It is translated as CASSPRIRKDTDTQYF.

The J gene is TRBJ2-7, the V gene TRBV6-5; 10 bases match TRBD1. This CDR3 has 15 residues. J lost 0 bases, V lost 6 bases, and 5 bases had no gene match. The V gene's germline CDR1 is MNHEY and CDR2 SVGAGI. The CDR3 reads CASRTGQGGSYEQYF. The CDR3 DNA reads TGTGCCAGCAGAACAGGACAGGGGGGCTCCTACGAGCAGTACTTC.

The chain carries TRBV28 and TRBJ1-2; D ambiguous. The CDR3 has 13 residues. Germline lookup yields CDR1 MDHEN and CDR2 SYDVKM. Trimming took 5 bases from V and 6 from J, leaving 13 bases between them. For the CDR3, the DNA is TGTGCCAGCAGTCGGACGCCTAGAGATGGCTACACCTTC. This gives the protein CASSRTPRDGYTF.

This clone has just one count. J is TRBJ1-1 and V is TRBV27, with 7 bases aligning to TRBD1. Germline CDR1 and CDR2: MNHEY and SMNVEV (reference sequence). V gave up 5 bases and J gave up 6 bases; unmatched junction bases: 6. The length of the CDR3 is 13 residues. The CDR3 DNA follows: TGTGCCAGCAGTCCGACAGGGCGGCCTGAAGCTTTCTTT. Its translation is CASSPTGRPEAFF.

This rearrangement joins TRBV5-1 to TRBJ2-3; D is unresolved. In germline, CDR1 is SGHRS, CDR2 YFSETQ. The CDR3 runs 13 residues. V dropped 6 bases and J dropped 4 bases, with 12 bases sitting between them. CDR3 region: CASTPERPDTQYF. The CDR3 coding sequence is TGCGCCAGCACCCCGGAGCGCCCAGATACGCAGTATTTT.

The chain recombines TRBV13 with TRBJ1-2, with a tentative D call TRBD1 (5 bases). Germline CDR1 is PRHDT and CDR2 is FYEKMQ (reference sequence). This CDR3 is 15 amino acids long. Trimming took 5 bases from V and 1 from J, leaving 14 bases between them. The CDR3 DNA reads as TGTGCCAGCAGCACCCGGGACGGACTTAACTATGGCTACACCTTC. Encoded protein: CASSTRDGLNYGYTF. The entire variable domain, with the rest obtained from reference TRBV13 and TRBJ1-2, is as follows: AAGVIQSPRHLIKEKRETATLKCYPIPRHDTVYWYQQGPGQDPQFLISFYEKMQSDKGSIPDRFSAQQFSDYHSELNMSSLELGDSALYFCASSTRDGLNYGYTFGSGTRLTVV.

The CDR3 region has the DNA TGCGCCAGCAGCCCCCCCGGACTAGTCTCGATCGGGGAGCTGTTTTTT. Protein product: CASSPPGLVSIGELFF. J is TRBJ2-2 and V is TRBV5-1, with 7 positions matching TRBD2. Looked up from germline, CDR1 is SGHRS and CDR2 is YFSETQ. This CDR3 is built from 16 residues. The V segment lost 4 bases and the J segment 7 bases; nucleotides outside the gene matches: 13.

The genes are TRBV29-1 and TRBJ2-3, with 8 bases aligning to TRBD2. With V trimmed by 8 bases and J by 5 bases, 9 bases remained unmatched. Germline V gene lookup returns CDR1 SQVTM and CDR2 ANQGSEA. The CDR3 totals 13 residues. The CDR3 loop is CSSSGSGEDTQYF. The CDR3 DNA follows: TGCAGCTCCAGCGGGAGCGGGGAAGATACGCAGTATTTT.

The V call is TRBV12-3 or TRBV12-4, the J call TRBJ1-1; D is undetermined. Between the trimmed V and J ends, which lost 2 bases and 8 bases, there was a span of 12 bases. The CDR3 consists of 13 residues. The CDR3 protein is CASSLRRRSEAFF. CDR3 DNA sequence: TGTGCCAGCAGTTTACGGCGAAGGTCCGAAGCTTTCTTT.

This clone came up a few times. This rearrangement joins TRBV4-3 to TRBJ2-7; D is undetermined. CDR1 LGHNA and CDR2 YSLEER come from the germline V gene. The CDR3 is 15 residues long. Trimming took 1 base from V and 0 from J, leaving 10 bases between them. CDR3 DNA sequence: TGCGCCAGCAGCCAAGTCGTCGGACGCTCCTACGAGCAGTACTTC. This translates into CASSQVVGRSYEQYF.

The chain carries TRBV4-2 and TRBJ2-2; D gene unclear. The V gene's germline CDR1 is LGHNA and CDR2 YNFKEQ. The CDR3 length is 13 residues. V was trimmed by 4 bases and J by 1 base, leaving 4 bases between them. In nucleotides, the CDR3 is TGTGCCAGCAGCCCACTGAACACCGGGGAGCTGTTTTTT. It is translated as CASSPLNTGELFF.